These 26 T cell receptor beta chains share one sample of origin, sequenced in a study of T cells in localized non-small cell lung cancer (dated by TCRdb to about 2020). Library method: the immunoSEQ multiplex PCR assay. Entries here come from immuneACCESS through TCRdb and include only in-frame sequences with V and J called. Some clones fail to appear in such tables; in the studies checked, an unresolved V gene covers under half of the shortfall, and the cause of the remainder is unknown. The sample includes 130,000 or so clones, with more than 70% observed a single time. The ten largest clones represent roughly 1.8% of the sample. Sequencing used peripheral blood, obtained before any cancer treatment. Receptor source: a female donor aged 60 or older with stage I lung adenocarcinoma.

V and J are TRBV28 and TRBJ2-7, with D perhaps TRBD1 (6 bases). From germline, CDR1 is MDHEN and CDR2 SYDVKM. The CDR3 consists of 14 residues. V was trimmed by 7 bases and J by 7 bases, leaving 20 bases between them. The CDR3 bases are TGTGCCAGCACCCTGGGCAGGGGAGAGGGGGAGCAGTACTTC. It translates to CASTLGRGEGEQYF. The whole variable domain, remainder taken from reference TRBV28 and TRBJ2-7, is DVKVTQSSRYLVKRTGEKVFLECVQDMDHENMFWYRQDPGLGLRLIYFSYDVKMKEKGDIPEGYSVSREKKERFSLILESASTNQTSMYLCASTLGRGEGEQYFGPGTRLTVT.

This chain links TRBV4-1 with TRBJ1-2; D not certain. Between the trimmed V and J ends, which lost 2 bases and 4 bases, there was a span of 8 bases. Germline-derived CDR1 and CDR2 are MGHRA and YSYEKL. The CDR3 length is 13 residues. CDR3 sequence (DNA): TGCGCCAGCAGCCAACGAGGAACCTATGGCTACACCTTC. It encodes CASSQRGTYGYTF.

This sequence joins TRBV30 and TRBJ1-2; D is unresolved. V lost 4 bases, J lost 6 bases, and 9 bases lay in between. The CDR3 is 11 residues long. In germline, CDR1 is GTSNPN, CDR2 SVGIG (reference sequence). CDR3 in amino acids: CAWTGLHGYTF. In nucleotides, the CDR3 is TGTGCCTGGACAGGTCTGCATGGCTACACCTTC.

This clone was detected a few times. The CDR3, as DNA: TGTGCCAGCAGTCGGACTAGTTGGGAGCAGTACTTC. Translation: CASSRTSWEQYF. The chain employs TRBV2 and TRBJ2-7, with 7 bases that match TRBD2. CDR1 is SNHLY, CDR2 FYNNEI, per germline. This CDR3 has 12 residues. V was pared by 5 bases and J by 7 bases, with 5 bases of the junction left unmatched.

The chain employs TRBV7-2 and TRBJ2-7; D gene uncertain. The CDR3 is 13 residues long. CDR1 and CDR2 (germline): SGHTA, FQGNSA. V was clipped by 4 bases and J by 4 bases, with 11 bases between them. This CDR3 is CASSSSIQYEQYF. Written as DNA, the CDR3 is TGTGCCAGCAGCTCCTCCATCCAATACGAGCAGTACTTC.

The count of this clone is one. The CDR3 nucleotides read TGTGCCAGCACCCTCTTACAGGGGGCGAGAATAATCCACGAGCAGTACTTC. Translation: CASTLLQGARIIHEQYF. The chain links TRBV28 to TRBJ2-7, with 9 bases aligning to TRBD1. J gave up 5 bases and V 7 bases, and 18 bases lay outside the gene matches. The CDR3 loop spans 17 amino acids. Germline V gene lookup returns CDR1 MDHEN and CDR2 SYDVKM.

This clone was counted once. J is TRBJ2-1 and V is TRBV6-1, with unresolved D. Deletions cut 6 bases from V and 7 bases from J, with 10 bases between. CDR1 is MNHNS, CDR2 SASEGT, per germline. This CDR3 is built from 12 residues. The CDR3 DNA reads as TGTGCCAGCAGGGACGTAGTGAATGAGCAGTTCTTC. Encoded protein: CASRDVVNEQFF.

The chain has TRBV5-4 and TRBJ2-7; no firm D call. Per germline, CDR1 SGHNT and CDR2 YYREEE (reference sequence). V was pared by 1 base and J by 2 bases, with 7 bases between. The CDR3 has 13 residues. This CDR3 is CASSLLGTYEQYF. The CDR3 nucleotides read TGTGCCAGCAGCTTGTTAGGCACCTACGAGCAGTACTTC.

The chain uses TRBV6-5 and TRBJ2-1, with D possibly being TRBD1 (5 bases). This CDR3 contains 14 residues. Germline CDR1 reads MNHEY; CDR2 reads SVGAGI. With 4 bases removed from V and 8 bases from J, the gap between germline ends came to 15 bases. The CDR3 here is CASSLSASRDEQFF. Written as DNA, the CDR3 is TGTGCCAGCAGTTTGAGCGCCAGCAGGGATGAGCAGTTCTTC.

The chain carries TRBV6-5 and TRBJ1-2; no clear D. The CDR3 totals 14 residues. Germline V gives CDR1 MNHEY, CDR2 SVGAGI. V lost 5 bases, J lost 4 bases, and 14 bases lay in between. The CDR3 reads CASSDPPRGYGYTF. CDR3 bases: TGTGCCAGCAGTGATCCCCCCCGCGGCTATGGCTACACCTTC.

This rearrangement joins TRBV7-8 to TRBJ1-4; 8 bases line up with TRBD1. Per germline, CDR1 SGHVS and CDR2 FQNEAQ. The ends lost 3 bases at V and 14 bases at J; junction bases unmatched: 2. The CDR3 is made up of 11 amino acids. The CDR3 DNA is TGTGCCAGCAGCTTCGACAGGGGTCTGTTTTTT. Its translation: CASSFDRGLFF.

The chain links TRBV7-3 to TRBJ2-3, with 8 bases matching TRBD2. CDR3 size: 17 residues. Germline trimming cut 5 bases from V and 0 bases from J; bases unmatched to any gene: 10. Germline V gene lookup returns CDR1 SGHTA and CDR2 FQGTGA. This CDR3 is CASSPLSAGASTDTQYF. DNA of the CDR3: TGTGCCAGCAGCCCTCTTTCAGCGGGAGCAAGCACAGATACGCAGTATTTT.

The chain links TRBV7-3 to TRBJ2-2; D not certain. CDR1 is SGHTA, CDR2 FQGTGA, per germline. There are 15 residues in the CDR3. The V and J ends lost 2 bases and 4 bases respectively, with 11 bases between them. CDR3 nucleotide sequence: TGTGCCAGCAGCTTACTCGGTGGTATCACCGGGGAGCTGTTTTTT. Protein product: CASSLLGGITGELFF.

CDR3 sequence reads: CASSNTMGQTEKLFF. For the CDR3, the DNA is TGTGCCAGCAGCAACACAATGGGGCAGACAGAAAAACTGTTTTTT. The chain has TRBV5-4 and TRBJ1-4, with D perhaps matching TRBD1 (5 bases). The CDR3 is made up of 15 amino acids. The germline V gene encodes CDR1 SGHNT and CDR2 YYREEE (reference sequence). The V end lost 4 bases, the J end lost 8 bases, and 18 bases lay between the germline ends.

This chain connects TRBV7-6 to TRBJ1-1; 8 bases agree with TRBD1. This CDR3 comprises 16 residues. The germline gives CDR1 SGHVS, CDR2 FNYEAQ. J gave up 0 bases and V 5 bases, and 8 bases lay outside the gene matches. CDR3 DNA: TGTGCCAGCAGCGGCCGGACAGGGATCATGAACACTGAAGCTTTCTTT. Translating it yields CASSGRTGIMNTEAFF. Full variable domain (remainder filled in from reference TRBV7-6 and TRBJ1-1): GAGVSQSPRYKVTKRGQDVALRCDPISGHVSLYWYRQALGQGPEFLTYFNYEAQQDKSGLPNDRFSAERPEGSISTLTIQRTEQRDSAMYRCASSGRTGIMNTEAFFGQGTRLTVV.

The rearrangement joins TRBV11-3 to TRBJ2-7, with D tentatively TRBD1 (6 bases). Germline V CDR1 and CDR2: SGHNT, YENEEA. Trimming removed 2 bases at V and 5 bases at J, with 16 bases between. The CDR3 covers 15 residues. CDR3 DNA sequence: TGTGCCAGCAGCTTATCAGGGGTATCCGGGAACGAGCAGTACTTC. This encodes CASSLSGVSGNEQYF.

The chain is built from TRBV27 and TRBJ2-7, with 8 bases fitting TRBD1. The V gene's germline CDR1 is MNHEY and CDR2 SMNVEV (reference sequence). The V and J ends lost 5 bases and 7 bases, in that order; junction bases with no gene match: 7. The CDR3 is made up of 13 amino acids. The CDR3 region is CASSVQGAGEQYF. The CDR3 coding sequence is TGTGCCAGCAGTGTCCAGGGGGCGGGGGAGCAGTACTTC.

The V call is TRBV6-6, the J call TRBJ2-3; 8 bases line up with TRBD2. Germline values: CDR1 MNHNY, CDR2 SVGAGI (reference sequence). CDR3 length equals 14 residues. V was clipped by 7 bases and J by 0 bases; unmatched bases: 3. CDR3 sequence (DNA): TGTGCCAGCAAAACTAGCGGAAGCACAGATACGCAGTATTTT. Encoded protein: CASKTSGSTDTQYF.

This chain connects TRBV27 to TRBJ1-2, with D uncertain. CDR1 is MNHEY and CDR2 is SMNVEV in the germline V gene (reference sequence). With 2 bases removed from V and 7 bases from J, the gap between germline ends came to 14 bases. The CDR3 is made up of 14 amino acids. CDR3 sequence reads: CASSLGNPHTGYTF. Here the CDR3 DNA reads TGTGCCAGCAGTTTAGGGAACCCCCACACTGGCTACACCTTC.

The chain links TRBV2 to TRBJ1-4, with 9 bases that match TRBD1. The J segment lost 7 bases and the V segment lost 8 bases, leaving 8 bases of the junction unmatched. Germline CDR1 SNHLY, CDR2 FYNNEI. The CDR3 runs to 14 residues. CDR3: CASSGQGLGEKLFF. CDR3 nucleotides: TGTGCCAGCTCTGGACAGGGGCTGGGTGAAAAACTGTTTTTT.

The rearrangement links TRBV18 to TRBJ2-5, with D perhaps matching TRBD1 (5 bases). Germline V lookup: CDR1 KGHSH, CDR2 LQKENI. The CDR3 loop spans 14 amino acids. Trimming cost V 3 bases and J 5 bases, with 13 bases left between them. CDR3 amino acids: CASSPQQAWETQYF. The DNA of the CDR3 is TGTGCCAGCTCACCGCAACAGGCTTGGGAGACCCAGTACTTC.

Here the CDR3 reads CASSWGQLNTGELFF. DNA for the CDR3: TGTGCCAGCAGTTGGGGACAGCTTAACACCGGGGAGCTGTTTTTT. The chain combines TRBV6-5 with TRBJ2-2, with 7 bases aligning to TRBD1. The V and J ends lost 4 bases and 2 bases, in that order; junction bases with no gene match: 4. CDR1 and CDR2 from the germline V gene are MNHEY and SVGAGI. CDR3 length: 15 amino acids.

The V call is TRBV28, the J call TRBJ2-3; D unresolved. This CDR3 has 16 residues. Per the germline V gene, CDR1 is MDHEN and CDR2 is SYDVKM. V was cut by 8 bases and J by 3 bases, with 21 bases left in between. In DNA, the CDR3 is TGTGCCAGCTCCAGACTTGGAAAAGGTGAAACAGATACGCAGTATTTT. Translated: CASSRLGKGETDTQYF.

V and J are TRBV30 and TRBJ2-7; D not resolved. The germline CDR1 and CDR2 sequences are GTSNPN and SVGIG (reference sequence). The CDR3 is 11 amino acids. V lost 5 bases, J lost 1 base, and 6 bases lay in between. The CDR3 region is CAWETSYEQYF. In DNA form, the CDR3 reads TGTGCCTGGGAAACTTCCTACGAGCAGTACTTC.

The chain carries TRBV7-9 and TRBJ2-3, with 13 nucleotides matching TRBD2. The CDR3 extends over 18 amino acids. The J segment lost 0 bases and the V segment lost 1 base, leaving 4 bases of the junction unmatched. Germline V CDR1 and CDR2: SEHNR, FQNEAQ (reference sequence). The CDR3 protein is CASSLGGTSGISTDTQYF. Here the CDR3 DNA reads TGTGCCAGCAGCTTAGGGGGGACTAGCGGGATCAGCACAGATACGCAGTATTTT.

The chain carries TRBV5-1 and TRBJ2-2, with 9 bases matching TRBD2. This CDR3 region has 16 residues. The germline V gene encodes CDR1 SGHRS and CDR2 YFSETQ. The V and J ends lost 6 bases and 0 bases, in that order; junction bases with no gene match: 6. CDR3 DNA sequence: TGCGCCAGCACATCTAGCGGGGCCGCGAACACCGGGGAGCTGTTTTTT. Encoded protein: CASTSSGAANTGELFF.